The rows below give T cell receptor beta chains drawn from one sample of a study of blood T cell repertoires in COVID-19. The protocol was immunoSEQ multiplex PCR, while the TCRdb copy is restricted to in-frame clones and leaves out a portion. Of about 81,000 clones detected, roughly 90% appear once; the ten largest clones hold 7% to 8%. Input material: peripheral blood. These receptors were collected from a man aged 65 to 79 with acute or convalescent COVID-19. Both conserved end residues are part of each CDR3. The D gene is left open where the match is weak. The size field is filled for only some rows; it gives once, few, many or a size class.

clone size,D gene,V gene,J gene,CDR3 protein,CDR3 DNA
.,TRBD1,TRBV9,TRBJ1-2,CASSVSSDRVDYGYTF,TGTGCCAGCAGCGTAAGCTCCGACAGGGTCGACTATGGCTACACCTTC
few,TRBD2,TRBV5-5,TRBJ2-7,CASSLVGRSHEQYF,TGTGCCAGCAGCTTGGTCGGGAGGTCCCACGAGCAGTACTTC
.,TRBD1,TRBV7-2,TRBJ1-5,CASSSTGAQPQHF,TGTGCCAGCAGCTCCACAGGGGCTCAGCCCCAGCATTTT
.,TRBD1,TRBV28,TRBJ1-5,CASSRPTGTGNQPQHF,TGTGCCAGCAGTCGCCCCACCGGGACAGGCAATCAGCCCCAGCATTTT
.,TRBD2,TRBV11-2,TRBJ2-1,CASRPLAGIYNEQFF,TGTGCCAGCAGGCCACTAGCGGGGATATACAATGAGCAGTTCTTC
.,TRBD1,TRBV5-1,TRBJ2-7,CASSARGLAYEQYF,TGCGCCAGCAGCGCCAGGGGGCTGGCCTACGAGCAGTACTTC
.,TRBD1,TRBV6-5,TRBJ1-2,CASSYAQGSNYGYTF,TGTGCCAGCAGTTACGCACAGGGGTCTAACTATGGCTACACCTTC
once,TRBD1,TRBV28,TRBJ2-3,CASSLRTGNVNTQYF,TGTGCCAGCAGTTTAAGGACAGGGAATGTGAATACGCAGTATTTT
.,TRBD1,TRBV11-2,TRBJ2-1,CASRTGGTGYNEQFF,TGTGCCAGCAGGACTGGGGGGACAGGGTACAATGAGCAGTTCTTC
.,.,TRBV18,TRBJ1-1,CASSRQGNTEAFF,TGTGCCAGCTCACGCCAGGGGAACACTGAAGCTTTCTTT
few,.,TRBV19,TRBJ2-7,CASSIGGLKNYEQYF,TGTGCCAGTAGTATAGGGGGACTGAAGAACTACGAGCAGTACTTC
.,TRBD2,TRBV28,TRBJ2-1,CASSPLADNYNEQFF,TGTGCCAGCAGCCCTCTAGCGGACAACTACAATGAGCAGTTCTTC
once,.,TRBV7-8,TRBJ1-1,CASSLDRVNEAFF,TGTGCCAGCAGCTTAGACAGGGTCAATGAAGCTTTCTTT
.,TRBD1,TRBV18,TRBJ1-2,CASSVGTGSDYGYTF,TGTGCCAGCTCTGTCGGGACAGGGTCAGACTATGGCTACACCTTC
.,.,TRBV4-3,TRBJ1-5,CASSLSRVGNQPQHF,TGCGCCAGCAGCCTTAGTCGCGTGGGCAATCAGCCCCAGCATTTT
.,TRBD2,TRBV27,TRBJ2-1,CASQRSGSFWEQFF,TGTGCCAGCCAGAGGAGCGGGAGTTTTTGGGAGCAGTTCTTC
.,.,TRBV2,TRBJ1-6,CASSENGYLGLPLHF,TGTGCCAGCAGTGAGAATGGTTATTTGGGGCTACCCCTCCACTTT
.,.,TRBV10-2,TRBJ2-4,CASSNYRELAKNIQYF,TGCGCCAGCAGTAACTACCGGGAACTAGCCAAAAACATTCAGTACTTC
.,.,TRBV3-1/TRBV3-2,TRBJ1-2,CASSRGNGYTF,TGTGCCAGCAGCAGGGGGAATGGCTACACCTTC
.,.,TRBV10-3,TRBJ1-4,CAISETGLGGEKLFF,TGTGCCATCAGTGAAACGGGCCTCGGCGGGGAAAAACTGTTTTTT
once,TRBD1,TRBV5-1,TRBJ1-2,CASSLQGGYGYTF,TGCGCCAGCAGCTTACAGGGGGGGTATGGCTACACCTTC
.,.,TRBV11-2,TRBJ2-7,CASSPQGGGTVPEEQYF,TGTGCCAGCAGCCCTCAAGGGGGTGGGACCGTCCCTGAGGAGCAGTACTTC
.,TRBD2,TRBV14,TRBJ2-2,CASTPSGNTGELFF,TGTGCCAGCACTCCTAGCGGTAACACCGGGGAGCTGTTTTTT
.,TRBD1,TRBV7-3,TRBJ1-6,CASSFGQGPHSPLHF,TGTGCCAGCAGCTTTGGACAGGGACCTCATTCACCCCTCCACTTT
.,TRBD1,TRBV18,TRBJ1-3,CASSLGDRGSGNTIYF,TGTGCCAGCTCACTTGGCGACAGGGGCTCTGGAAACACCATATATTTT
.,.,TRBV6-2/TRBV6-3,TRBJ1-1,CASSTARGTEAFF,TGTGCCAGCAGCACCGCTCGGGGCACTGAAGCTTTCTTT
.,.,TRBV27,TRBJ2-3,CASSFPFFPDRCDDAQYF,TGTGCCAGCAGTTTCCCGTTTTTCCCCGACAGGTGCGATGACGCGCAGTATTTT
.,TRBD1,TRBV28,TRBJ1-1,CASSLDRRPPEAFF,TGTGCCAGCAGTTTGGACAGGAGGCCCCCTGAAGCTTTCTTT
.,.,TRBV19,TRBJ1-5,CASSTRGGSNQPQHF,TGTGCCAGTAGTACGAGGGGGGGGAGCAATCAGCCCCAGCATTTT
.,.,TRBV2,TRBJ1-2,CASSQQNLRGGYTF,TGTGCCAGCAGCCAACAAAATCTCCGCGGTGGCTACACCTTC